This entry lists 27 T cell receptor beta chains sequenced from one sample in a study of OX40 agonist ivuxolimab in advanced cancers. Assay: immunoSEQ multiplex PCR; the TCRdb copy retains only in-frame clones and omits some. The profile covers approximately 12,000 clones, with roughly 69% appearing a single time and 26% taken by the ten largest. The sample here was CD4+ or CD8+ T cells sorted from blood, taken in a trial of the OX40 agonist ivuxolimab. These receptor sequences come from an adult with an advanced solid tumor such as melanoma, head and neck, liver or kidney cancer.

This chain connects TRBV9 to TRBJ2-1; D ambiguous. Germline V gene lookup returns CDR1 SGDLS and CDR2 YYNGEE. Trimming removed 2 bases at V and 5 bases at J, with 5 bases between. The CDR3 totals 12 residues. CDR3 loop: CASSVSHNEQFF. DNA of the CDR3: TGTGCCAGCAGCGTGTCCCACAATGAGCAGTTCTTC.

The chain is built from TRBV6-5 and TRBJ2-1; D unclear. Germline V gene lookup returns CDR1 MNHEY and CDR2 SVGAGI. Trimming stripped 0 bases from V and 3 bases from J, with 3 bases between. This CDR3 is built from 13 residues. DNA for the CDR3: TGTGCCAGCAGTTACTCCCACTACAATGAGCAGTTCTTC. The encoded protein is CASSYSHYNEQFF.

The CDR3 DNA reads as TGCAGCGCCATGACAGGGGGCGGGTACGAGCAGTACTTC. As protein: CSAMTGGGYEQYF. The V call is TRBV29-1, the J call TRBJ2-7, with 10 bases that match TRBD1. V trimming: 7 bases; J trimming: 4 bases; junction bases outside the gene matches: 7. Germline V gene lookup returns CDR1 SQVTM and CDR2 ANQGSEA. CDR3 length equals 13 residues.

In the case of this clone: Its ends do not fully match the called genes, so a read error is possible. The rearrangement joins TRBV27 to TRBJ2-1, with 11 nucleotides matching TRBD2. The CDR3 length is 17 residues. Germline CDR1 MNHEY, CDR2 SMNVEV (reference sequence). The CDR3 DNA sequence: TGTGCCAGCAGTTTAAGGGATACTAGCGGGAGAACCAATGGGCAGTTCTTC. This sequence encodes CASSLRDTSGRTNGQFF.

This clone was observed once. The chain couples TRBV19 to TRBJ2-1; D is ambiguous. V was shortened by 1 base and J by 6 bases, with 13 bases between the two germline ends. This CDR3 region has 15 residues. CDR1 and CDR2 from the germline V gene are LNHDA and SQIVND (reference sequence). This chain's CDR3 is CASSIVPQRFNEQFF. CDR3 coding DNA: TGTGCCAGTAGTATAGTCCCACAGAGATTCAATGAGCAGTTCTTC.

This rearrangement joins TRBV20-1 to TRBJ2-1, with D unclear. This CDR3 is built from 11 residues. Per germline, CDR1 DFQATT and CDR2 SNEGSKA (reference sequence). Trimming shortened V by 3 bases and J by 6 bases, and 6 bases separated the two germline ends. The CDR3 region is CSASWVNEQFF. The CDR3 DNA reads as TGCAGTGCTAGTTGGGTCAATGAGCAGTTCTTC.

The gene calls are TRBV28 and TRBJ2-5; unclear D gene. Looked up from germline, CDR1 is MDHEN and CDR2 is SYDVKM. CDR3 size: 12 residues. The V end was cut by 6 bases, the J end by 0 bases, with 5 bases between. CDR3 protein: CASSPYQETQYF. CDR3 coding DNA: TGTGCCAGCAGCCCGTACCAAGAGACCCAGTACTTC.

This clone was detected many times. This chain connects TRBV28 to TRBJ1-5; unclear D gene. Looked up from germline, CDR1 is MDHEN and CDR2 is SYDVKM. Between the trimmed V and J ends, which lost 2 bases and 1 base, there was a span of 12 bases. The CDR3 is made up of 16 amino acids. CDR3 residues: CASSLIRGPSNQPQHF. CDR3 nucleotide sequence: TGTGCCAGCAGTTTAATCCGGGGTCCAAGCAATCAGCCCCAGCATTTT.

For this clone: A much larger clone is a single base away; this may be a read error. This sequence joins TRBV6-7 and TRBJ1-1, with 8 bases identical to TRBD1. TRBV6-7 is flagged as an ORF with uncertain function. V dropped 2 bases and J dropped 8; count of bases not matched to a gene: 10. The CDR3 loop spans 15 amino acids. CDR3 DNA sequence: TGTGCCAGCAGTTACACCGGGACAGGTGGGACCGAAGCTTTCTTT. This gives the protein CASSYTGTGGTEAFF.

As to this clone: One end of the junction fails to match germline, which may point to a read error. The chain links TRBV19 to TRBJ2-2; TRBD1 aligns across 8 bases. Germline assignment: CDR1 LNHDA and CDR2 SQIVND (reference sequence). There are 15 residues in the CDR3. CDR3 sequence: CASSVETGATGELFF. The DNA for the CDR3 is TGTGCCAGTAGTGTAGAGACAGGGGCCACCGGGGAGCTGTTTTTT.

The chain recombines TRBV9 with TRBJ2-1; D perhaps matches TRBD1 (6 bases). The CDR3 is made up of 17 amino acids. From germline, CDR1 is SGDLS and CDR2 YYNGEE. The germline V and J ends were trimmed by 4 bases and 0 bases, with 17 bases remaining between them. CDR3 sequence (DNA): TGTGCCAGCAGCTCACAAACAGGGAAGAGCTCCTACAATGAGCAGTTCTTC. Its translation: CASSSQTGKSSYNEQFF.

The rearrangement joins TRBV27 to TRBJ2-2; TRBD2 aligns across 7 bases. This CDR3 is built from 17 residues. V was clipped by 3 bases and J by 0 bases; unmatched bases: 7. Germline V CDR1 and CDR2: MNHEY, SMNVEV (reference sequence). The CDR3 loop is CASSFWGGETNTGELFF. CDR3 bases: TGTGCCAGCAGTTTCTGGGGGGGGGAGACGAACACCGGGGAGCTGTTTTTT.

The chain employs TRBV29-1 and TRBJ1-4; TRBD1 might be the D (6 bases). V was cut by 7 bases and J by 4 bases, with 16 bases left in between. This CDR3 spans 14 amino acids. The germline V gene has CDR1 SQVTM and CDR2 ANQGSEA. The CDR3 nucleotides read TGCAGCGCTAGGGAGGACAGCAGTAATGAAAAACTGTTTTTT. Protein: CSAREDSSNEKLFF.

V and J are TRBV5-1 and TRBJ1-2; D gene unclear. V lost 5 bases, J lost 6 bases, and 20 bases lay in between. This CDR3 spans 15 amino acids. Germline CDR1 and CDR2: SGHRS and YFSETQ. The CDR3, as DNA: TGCGCCAGCAGGTTTGATGGACCGATTGGAGATGGCTACACCTTC. This translates into CASRFDGPIGDGYTF.

V and J are TRBV4-3 and TRBJ1-5; D remains unclear. The germline CDR1 and CDR2 sequences are LGHNA and YSLEER. The CDR3 has 15 residues. V lost 0 bases and J lost 6, with 12 bases in between. Written as DNA, the CDR3 is TGCGCCAGCAGCCAAGATTGGCAGTTGAGTCAGCCCCAGCATTTT. Protein product: CASSQDWQLSQPQHF.

The chain employs TRBV15 and TRBJ2-7, with a weak D call TRBD2 (6 bases). CDR3 length equals 14 residues. Trimming shortened V by 2 bases and J by 5 bases, and 13 bases separated the two germline ends. CDR1 and CDR2 (germline): LNHNV, YYDKDF (reference sequence). The CDR3 here is CATSRFGGINEQYF. CDR3 coding DNA: TGTGCCACCAGCAGATTCGGGGGAATTAACGAGCAGTACTTC.

This clone was seen only once. V usage is TRBV27 and J usage is TRBJ2-7, with 10 bases that match TRBD2. Unmatched junction bases numbered 6, after V lost 4 bases and J lost 6 bases. The CDR3 spans 14 residues. CDR1 and CDR2 (germline): MNHEY, SMNVEV (reference sequence). CDR3 nucleotides: TGTGCCAGCAGTTACAGCGGGGGGGGATCCGAGCAGTACTTC. Translation gives CASSYSGGGSEQYF.

This chain joins TRBV7-2 and TRBJ2-2, with D unclear. V dropped 2 bases and J dropped 1 base, with 11 bases sitting between them. Germline CDR1 SGHTA, CDR2 FQGNSA. The CDR3 runs to 16 residues. CDR3 in amino acids: CASSLMWVQNTGELFF. In DNA form, the CDR3 reads TGTGCCAGCAGCTTAATGTGGGTCCAGAACACCGGGGAGCTGTTTTTT.

CDR3 bases: TGTGCCAGCAGCTACCAGGGTGGGAACACTGAAGCTTTCTTT. This codes for CASSYQGGNTEAFF. The J gene is TRBJ1-1, the V gene TRBV7-3, with D possibly being TRBD1 (5 bases). CDR1 is SGHTA, CDR2 FQGTGA, per germline. Trimming pared 4 bases from V and 1 base from J, leaving 10 bases between. There are 14 residues in the CDR3.

J is TRBJ2-6 and V is TRBV19; D is unresolved. There are 13 residues in the CDR3. Trimming stripped 3 bases from V and 4 bases from J, with 4 bases between. Germline loops: CDR1 LNHDA, CDR2 SQIVND (reference sequence). CDR3 loop: CASSIQGANVLTF. DNA for the CDR3: TGTGCCAGTAGTATCCAGGGGGCCAACGTCCTGACTTTC. Full variable domain (missing parts from reference TRBV19 and TRBJ2-6): DGGITQSPKYLFRKEGQNVTLSCEQNLNHDAMYWYRQDPGQGLRLIYYSQIVNDFQKGDIAEGYSVSREKKESFPLTVTSAQKNPTAFYLCASSIQGANVLTFGAGSRLTVL.

This clone occurred once. The chain combines TRBV6-5 with TRBJ2-3, with D possibly matching TRBD2 (7 bases). CDR1 is MNHEY and CDR2 is SVGAGI in the germline V gene. The CDR3 has 14 amino acids. The germline V and J ends were trimmed by 4 bases and 5 bases, with 13 bases remaining between them. The CDR3 region is CASSFRGAVDTQYF. CDR3 DNA sequence: TGTGCCAGCAGTTTTCGGGGGGCGGTAGATACGCAGTATTTT.

The chain links TRBV27 to TRBJ2-7; 9 positions match TRBD2. The J segment lost 4 bases and the V segment lost 7 bases, leaving 5 bases of the junction unmatched. Germline loops: CDR1 MNHEY, CDR2 SMNVEV (reference sequence). This CDR3 is built from 13 residues. The CDR3 loop is CASTVTSGYEQYF. The CDR3 nucleotides read TGTGCCAGCACGGTCACTAGCGGGTACGAGCAGTACTTC.

This chain uses TRBV5-6 with TRBJ2-1; D is unclear. The CDR3 contains 13 residues. Germline assignment: CDR1 SGHDT and CDR2 YYEEEE. V was pared by 0 bases and J by 7 bases, with 8 bases between. The CDR3 DNA follows: TGTGCCAGCAGCTTGGGGCAGAAAAATGAGCAGTTCTTC. As protein: CASSLGQKNEQFF.

The chain couples TRBV27 to TRBJ2-7; no clear D. The V gene's germline CDR1 is MNHEY and CDR2 SMNVEV (reference sequence). The CDR3 runs to 14 residues. Trimming took off 2 bases at V and 1 base at J, with 9 bases between the two ends. CDR3 region: CASSLERPSYEQYF. The CDR3 DNA sequence: TGTGCCAGCAGTTTAGAGAGACCATCCTACGAGCAGTACTTC.

The chain has TRBV30 and TRBJ1-2, with D tentatively TRBD1 (5 bases). V was pared by 1 base and J by 2 bases, with 5 bases between. The CDR3 has 12 amino acids. Germline CDR1 is GTSNPN and CDR2 is SVGIG (reference sequence). CDR3 protein: CAWSGDNYGYTF. The DNA of the CDR3 is TGTGCCTGGAGTGGGGACAACTATGGCTACACCTTC.

The V call is TRBV9, the J call TRBJ1-2; no reliable D call. Germline CDR1 is SGDLS and CDR2 is YYNGEE. Trimming removed 4 bases at V and 6 bases at J, with 13 bases between. The CDR3 runs to 13 residues. The CDR3 here is CASSSYVVDGYTF. As DNA, the CDR3 is TGTGCCAGCAGCTCATACGTGGTAGATGGCTACACCTTC.

This clone was seen only a few times. The rearrangement uses TRBV29-1 and TRBJ1-2; D is possibly TRBD1 (6 bases). The CDR3 loop spans 14 amino acids. Trimming took 3 bases from V and 4 from J, leaving 15 bases between them. Germline loops: CDR1 SQVTM, CDR2 ANQGSEA. The CDR3 nucleotides read TGCAGCGTTGATTTGAGGGGGAAGGGCTATGGCTACACCTTC. This codes for CSVDLRGKGYGYTF.